The rows below give T cell receptor beta chains drawn from one sample of a study of blood T cell repertoires in COVID-19. The table came from immunoSEQ multiplex PCR; TCRdb's copy has only in-frame clones and leaves some out. The data show about 170,000 clones, roughly 83% seen once. Input material: peripheral blood. The receptors shown here come from an older woman with acute or convalescent COVID-19. CDR3s include the opening cysteine and the closing phenylalanine or tryptophan. The order of the fields is J gene, D gene, clone size, V gene, CDR3 DNA, CDR3 protein. D genes are given only for firm matches. Size tells how often a clone was seen (once, few, many) or the class of an expanded clone, and some rows leave it out.

j_gene: TRBJ2-5; d_gene: TRBD1; abundance: -; v_gene: TRBV9; CDR3nt: TGTGCCAGCAGCGTACGGGACAGCCAAATCCAAGAGACCCAGTACTTC; CDR3aa: CASSVRDSQIQETQYF
j_gene: TRBJ1-6; d_gene: -; abundance: -; v_gene: TRBV3-1/TRBV3-2; CDR3nt: TGTGCCAGCAGCCAAGAGCTACAGGGTCGCAATTCACCCCTCCACTTT; CDR3aa: CASSQELQGRNSPLHF
j_gene: TRBJ1-1; d_gene: -; abundance: -; v_gene: TRBV29-1; CDR3nt: TGCAGCGTTATGCGGGAAACTGAAGCTTTCTTT; CDR3aa: CSVMRETEAFF
j_gene: TRBJ2-7; d_gene: TRBD1; abundance: -; v_gene: TRBV7-9; CDR3nt: TGTGCCAGCAGCCCAACGCGGACAGGGGGTACGTACGAGCAGTACTTC; CDR3aa: CASSPTRTGGTYEQYF
j_gene: TRBJ1-2; d_gene: -; abundance: -; v_gene: TRBV6-5; CDR3nt: TGTGCCAGCACCGGGGGTTCTAACTATGGCTACACCTTC; CDR3aa: CASTGGSNYGYTF
j_gene: TRBJ1-1; d_gene: TRBD1; abundance: once; v_gene: TRBV5-1; CDR3nt: TGCGCCAGCAGCTCCCGGGACAGGGGTTCCCGAGGGACTGAAGCTTTCTTT; CDR3aa: CASSSRDRGSRGTEAFF
j_gene: TRBJ2-5; d_gene: TRBD2; abundance: -; v_gene: TRBV4-2; CDR3nt: TGTGCCAGCAGCCAAGATCTCAGCGGGGGGGCTTCACAAGAGACCCAGTACTTC; CDR3aa: CASSQDLSGGASQETQYF
j_gene: TRBJ2-5; d_gene: -; abundance: once; v_gene: TRBV7-9; CDR3nt: TGTGCCAGCAGCTTAGCCTCCCCGGGCCAAGAGACCCAGTACTTC; CDR3aa: CASSLASPGQETQYF
j_gene: TRBJ1-2; d_gene: -; abundance: -; v_gene: TRBV16; CDR3nt: TGTGCCAGCAGCCTATACGGGGGGGCCCATGGCTACACCTTC; CDR3aa: CASSLYGGAHGYTF
j_gene: TRBJ2-7; d_gene: -; abundance: -; v_gene: TRBV7-2; CDR3nt: TGTGCCAGCAGCCTCACTAGTCAAGGGAGCGCAAACTACGAGCAGTACTTC; CDR3aa: CASSLTSQGSANYEQYF
j_gene: TRBJ2-7; d_gene: -; abundance: -; v_gene: TRBV6-5; CDR3nt: TGTGCCAGCAGTTACCAGCGTACCTACGAGCAGTACTTC; CDR3aa: CASSYQRTYEQYF
j_gene: TRBJ1-6; d_gene: -; abundance: -; v_gene: TRBV7-9; CDR3nt: TGTGCCAGCAGTCCGCGGGGTGGTTTAAGCGATTCACCCCTCCACTTT; CDR3aa: CASSPRGGLSDSPLHF
j_gene: TRBJ2-7; d_gene: TRBD2; abundance: once; v_gene: TRBV4-2; CDR3nt: TGTGCCAGCAGCCCGCGGGGGAGTGGCTACGAGCAGTACTTC; CDR3aa: CASSPRGSGYEQYF